This T cell receptor beta chain was captured by sequencing in a study of response to subunit inactivated influenza vaccine. Overall study findings and caveats: Authors suggested seasonal influenza vaccinations each recruit few new T cells.

Via MiXCR, TCRdb re-called the RT-PCR reads, giving one row per CDR3 protein. The profile shows approximately 290,000 distinct CDR3 sequences, 20% to 25% of them singletons. In its sample, this clonotype was seen a few times. The antigen is unknown. The CDR3 is 15 residues long. The V and J ends lost 3 bases and 7 bases, in that order; junction bases with no gene match: 5. CDR1 is SGDLS and CDR2 is YYNGEE in the germline V gene. V and J are TRBV9 and TRBJ1-6; TRBD1 matches 9 bases. Sequenced here: PBMCs from blood, sampled 21 months after vaccination. The origin of this receptor is a man aged 50 to 75 who received an inactivated influenza vaccine. CDR3 region: CASSGGQGKNSPLHF. The CDR3, as DNA: TGTGCCAGCAGCGGCGGACAGGGGAAGAATTCACCCCTCCACTTT.